This entry lists 27 T cell receptor beta chains sequenced from one sample in a study of T cell repertoires in cytomegalovirus infection. TCRdb recomputed calls from the reads with MiXCR, one row per CDR3 protein. The repertoire holds approximately 73,000 distinct CDR3 sequences, with around 37% as singletons. Their target antigens are unknown. The sequences come from CD8+ T cells from cultured PBMCs, collected from culture after CMV antigen stimulation. Receptors were obtained from a human donor in good health (CMV status not recorded). Some clones in this sample may be carry-over from other donors' samples.

This chain joins TRBV9 and TRBJ2-3; 8 bases line up with TRBD1. Germline values: CDR1 SGDLS, CDR2 YYNGEE. V dropped 4 bases and J dropped 2; count of bases not matched to a gene: 3. CDR3 length: 14 amino acids. CDR3 sequence: CASSWTGNTDTQYF. For the CDR3, the DNA is TGTGCCAGCAGCTGGACAGGGAACACAGATACGCAGTATTTT. The whole variable domain, filled in from reference TRBV9 and TRBJ2-3, reads DSGVTQTPKHLITATGQRVTLRCSPRSGDLSVYWYQQSLDQGLQFLIQYYNGEERAKGNILERFSAQQFPDLHSELNLSSLELGDSALYFCASSWTGNTDTQYFGPGTRLTVL.

The chain links TRBV28 to TRBJ2-7; D might be TRBD1 (5 bases). CDR1 and CDR2 from the germline V gene are MDHEN and SYDVKM. The V end was cut by 1 base, the J end by 3 bases, with 10 bases between. The CDR3 runs to 14 residues. The CDR3 region has the DNA TGTGCCAGCAGTTTATCCGACAGCTACTACGAGCAGTACTTC. Translation: CASSLSDSYYEQYF.

The V and J genes are TRBV29-1 and TRBJ2-7; D is perhaps TRBD1 (6 bases). The V and J ends lost 5 bases and 3 bases respectively, with 14 bases between them. Germline loops: CDR1 SQVTM, CDR2 ANQGSEA. This CDR3 comprises 13 residues. Here the CDR3 reads CSVLGGSRYEQYF. CDR3 nucleotide sequence: TGCAGCGTTCTTGGGGGCAGCCGCTACGAGCAGTACTTC.

The rearrangement links TRBV19 to TRBJ2-3; 8 bases are shared with TRBD2. V gave up 4 bases and J gave up 2 bases; unmatched junction bases: 8. The CDR3 extends over 16 amino acids. Germline V gene data show CDR1 as LNHDA and CDR2 as SQIVND (reference sequence). This CDR3 reads CASSTEGLGYTDTQYF. The CDR3 DNA is TGTGCCAGTAGTACAGAGGGACTAGGATACACAGATACGCAGTATTTT.

The chain carries TRBV27 and TRBJ1-1; 9 nucleotides line up with TRBD1. This CDR3 comprises 14 residues. V was pared by 2 bases and J by 4 bases, with 2 bases of the junction left unmatched. CDR1 is MNHEY and CDR2 is SMNVEV in the germline V gene (reference sequence). The chain's CDR3 is CASSLQTGGTEAFF. The CDR3 DNA reads TGTGCCAGCAGTTTACAGACAGGGGGCACTGAAGCTTTCTTT.

The CDR3 region is CSGTSGANTGELFF. The CDR3 DNA sequence: TGCAGCGGGACTAGCGGAGCGAACACCGGGGAGCTGTTTTTT. The V gene is TRBV29-1, the J gene TRBJ2-2; TRBD2 agrees at 10 bases. This CDR3 is 14 amino acids long. CDR1 is SQVTM and CDR2 is ANQGSEA in the germline V gene. J was trimmed by 0 bases and V by 7 bases; bases with no gene match: 2.

The V call is TRBV7-2, the J call TRBJ1-1; 8 positions agree with TRBD1. Germline trimming cut 4 bases from V and 1 base from J; bases unmatched to any gene: 11. The CDR3 spans 17 residues. Per the germline V gene, CDR1 is SGHTA and CDR2 is FQGNSA. The CDR3 is CASSSQYLGQGNTEAFF. The DNA for the CDR3 is TGTGCCAGCAGCTCACAATACCTCGGACAGGGGAACACTGAAGCTTTCTTT.

This clonotype was detected a few times. The rearrangement uses TRBV7-6 and TRBJ2-7; D not resolved. V shed 0 bases and J shed 4 bases, with 10 bases lying between them. CDR1 is SGHVS, CDR2 FNYEAQ, per germline. This CDR3 contains 14 residues. CDR3 DNA sequence: TGTGCCAGCAGCTTAGCAATGGGTGGGTACGAGCAGTACTTC. As protein: CASSLAMGGYEQYF.

This clonotype has only a few counts. V and J are TRBV7-9 and TRBJ1-2, with D possibly being TRBD1 (6 bases). Per germline, CDR1 SEHNR and CDR2 FQNEAQ (reference sequence). Trimming removed 5 bases from V and 1 base from J, with 20 bases in between. The CDR3 runs to 17 residues. In DNA form, the CDR3 reads TGTGCCAGCAGCCCGCCGGGGGGCGCATCGGTTAACTATGGCTACACCTTC. Translating it yields CASSPPGGASVNYGYTF.

The rearrangement links TRBV6-2 or TRBV6-3 to TRBJ1-6; 7 nucleotides line up with TRBD1. Germline V CDR1 and CDR2: MNHEY, SVGEGT. The CDR3 covers 15 residues. V shed 6 bases and J 7 bases; nucleotides not matched to a gene: 9. CDR3: CASSPKTGKNSPLHF. CDR3 DNA sequence: TGTGCCAGCAGCCCGAAGACAGGGAAAAATTCACCCCTCCACTTT.

The V call is TRBV10-2, the J call TRBJ2-3; maybe TRBD1 (6 bases). CDR3 length: 13 residues. Per germline, CDR1 WSHSY and CDR2 SAAADI. V was trimmed by 5 bases and J by 5 bases, leaving 11 bases between them. This CDR3 reads CASSFGGLDTQYF. The CDR3 nucleotides are TGCGCCAGCAGTTTTGGGGGCTTAGATACGCAGTATTTT.

The chain uses TRBV7-8 and TRBJ1-1; D remains unclear. The germline gives CDR1 SGHVS, CDR2 FQNEAQ. The V and J ends lost 8 bases and 8 bases respectively, with 12 bases between them. The CDR3 is made up of 11 amino acids. Here the CDR3 DNA reads TGTGCCAGCTTTTATGGAGTAGAAGCTTTCTTT. It specifies CASFYGVEAFF.

This chain links TRBV7-9 with TRBJ1-6, with a possible D match to TRBD1 (5 bases). Trimming stripped 0 bases from V and 6 bases from J, with 9 bases between. CDR3 length: 15 amino acids. Per the germline V gene, CDR1 is SEHNR and CDR2 is FQNEAQ (reference sequence). The CDR3 sequence is CASSLADSSNSPLHF. For the CDR3, the DNA is TGTGCCAGCAGCTTAGCCGACAGTTCTAATTCACCCCTCCACTTT.

The chain couples TRBV12-3 or TRBV12-4 to TRBJ2-7; the D gene is possibly TRBD2 (5 bases). Trimming took off 0 bases at V and 3 bases at J, with 9 bases between the two ends. The CDR3 loop spans 14 amino acids. The CDR3, as DNA: TGTGCCAGCAGTTTAGCCCTTGGAGGCTACGAGCAGTACTTC. Its protein is CASSLALGGYEQYF.

This clonotype showed up just a few times. This chain connects TRBV7-2 to TRBJ2-7; 10 nucleotides match TRBD2. The CDR3 has 16 amino acids. Trimming took 1 base from V and 2 from J; bases not matched to a gene: 5. Per the germline V gene, CDR1 is SGHTA and CDR2 is FQGNSA. CDR3 protein: CASSLVSGGGPYEQYF. The CDR3 nucleotides read TGTGCCAGCAGCTTAGTAAGCGGGGGGGGGCCCTACGAGCAGTACTTC. Looking up the rest from reference TRBV7-2 and TRBJ2-7 gives the full variable domain: GAGVSQSPSNKVTEKGKDVELRCDPISGHTALYWYRQSLGQGLEFLIYFQGNSAPDKSGLPSDRFSAERTGGSVSTLTIQRTQQEDSAVYLCASSLVSGGGPYEQYFGPGTRLTVT.

The genes are TRBV7-6 and TRBJ1-1, with D unclear. V lost 4 bases, J lost 0 bases, and 12 bases lay in between. From germline, CDR1 is SGHVS and CDR2 FNYEAQ. The CDR3 consists of 15 residues. The CDR3 loop is CASSSSRRLNTEAFF. CDR3 DNA sequence: TGTGCCAGCAGCTCCAGTCGAAGATTGAACACTGAAGCTTTCTTT.

The chain is built from TRBV4-1 and TRBJ1-1, with D unresolved. The germline gives CDR1 MGHRA, CDR2 YSYEKL. Trimming left V 5 bases short and J 0 bases short, with 7 bases between. The CDR3 is made up of 13 amino acids. The CDR3 sequence: CASSVAVNTEAFF. CDR3 nucleotides: TGCGCCAGCAGCGTAGCGGTGAACACTGAAGCTTTCTTT.

The chain recombines TRBV7-9 with TRBJ2-5; a possible D gene is TRBD1 (6 bases). V was cut by 4 bases and J by 1 base, with 16 bases left in between. CDR3 length: 16 residues. Germline V gives CDR1 SEHNR, CDR2 FQNEAQ (reference sequence). CDR3 amino acids: CASSSRITGIQETQYF. CDR3 DNA: TGTGCCAGCAGCTCCCGGATTACAGGGATCCAAGAGACCCAGTACTTC.

The chain combines TRBV7-2 with TRBJ2-5, with D unclear. The CDR3 spans 14 residues. Trimming cost V 2 bases and J 8 bases, with 15 bases left between them. The germline gives CDR1 SGHTA, CDR2 FQGNSA. The CDR3 DNA sequence: TGTGCCAGCAGCTTATTATTTCAGGCCCACACCCAGTACTTC. Protein: CASSLLFQAHTQYF.

The chain combines TRBV4-3 with TRBJ1-4; tentative D call: TRBD1 (5 bases). Trimming left V 0 bases short and J 3 bases short, with 8 bases between. This CDR3 is 15 amino acids long. Germline V gene data show CDR1 as LGHNA and CDR2 as YSLEER. CDR3 sequence: CASSQDQGPNEKLFF. The CDR3 DNA is TGCGCCAGCAGCCAAGATCAGGGACCTAATGAAAAACTGTTTTTT.

The V and J genes are TRBV7-9 and TRBJ1-2, with D perhaps matching TRBD1 (5 bases). The CDR3 length is 14 residues. Between the trimmed V and J ends, which lost 2 bases and 5 bases, there was a span of 12 bases. Germline CDR1 SEHNR, CDR2 FQNEAQ (reference sequence). This chain's CDR3 is CASSLTGGLYGYTF. Here the CDR3 DNA reads TGTGCCAGCAGCTTAACGGGGGGGTTATATGGCTACACCTTC.

This clonotype has only a few counts. V usage is TRBV7-8 and J usage is TRBJ2-1; no definite D call. V shed 3 bases and J shed 5 bases, with 14 bases lying between them. This CDR3 comprises 15 residues. Germline CDR1 and CDR2: SGHVS and FQNEAQ. The CDR3 nucleotides are TGTGCCAGCAGCTTGGATCCCAACCCCCACAATGAGCAGTTCTTC. Protein: CASSLDPNPHNEQFF.

This clonotype was detected only a few times. V is TRBV7-2 and J is TRBJ2-3; TRBD2 aligns across 8 bases. V lost 1 base to trimming and J lost 6 bases; unmatched junction nucleotides: 6. Germline CDR1 is SGHTA and CDR2 is FQGNSA. The CDR3 extends over 15 amino acids. CDR3 sequence: CASSLDSGIPDTQYF. CDR3 nucleotide sequence: TGTGCCAGCAGCTTAGATAGCGGGATCCCGGATACGCAGTATTTT.

The chain has TRBV7-2 and TRBJ1-4, with D possibly TRBD1 on 5 matching bases. The CDR3 has 17 amino acids. Between the trimmed V and J ends, which lost 1 base and 4 bases, there was a span of 16 bases. Germline CDR1 and CDR2: SGHTA and FQGNSA. CDR3 sequence: CASSLVRAPTLNEKLFF. The CDR3 DNA is TGTGCCAGCAGCTTAGTCAGGGCCCCTACCCTTAATGAAAAACTGTTTTTT.

V usage is TRBV2 and J usage is TRBJ2-2, with 7 bases identical to TRBD2. Germline lookup yields CDR1 SNHLY and CDR2 FYNNEI. The CDR3 length is 16 residues. The ends lost 5 bases at V and 4 bases at J; junction bases unmatched: 10. In nucleotides, the CDR3 is TGTGCCAGCAGTCCACGACTAGCCACGGGCACCGGGGAGCTGTTTTTT. It encodes CASSPRLATGTGELFF.

CDR3 nucleotide sequence: TGTGCCAGTAGTATAGAAGTCGCCAGGGGCTATGGCTACACCTTC. Its translation: CASSIEVARGYGYTF. The gene calls are TRBV19 and TRBJ1-2, with D possibly being TRBD1 (6 bases). V lost 0 bases to trimming and J lost 4 bases, with 12 bases between them. Germline lookup yields CDR1 LNHDA and CDR2 SQIVND (reference sequence). The length of the CDR3 is 15 residues.

The rearrangement joins TRBV11-3 to TRBJ2-1; 9 bases are a match to TRBD2. The CDR3 is 15 amino acids. Germline assignment: CDR1 SGHNT and CDR2 YENEEA. Trimming took 1 base from V and 8 from J; bases not matched to a gene: 6. CDR3 nucleotides: TGTGCCAGCAGCTTAGGTGCTAGCGGGGTTGATGAGCAGTTCTTC. Protein product: CASSLGASGVDEQFF.